The sequence of this TCR beta chain was determined in a study of cytomegalovirus exposure and HLA in healthy donors. About the study: Of around 400 genotyped donors, roughly 81% grouped in the Caucasian-associated ancestry cluster.

The PCR employed 60 Vbeta primers together with 13 Jbeta primers. Clones were read by immunoSEQ multiplex PCR, and TCRdb kept only the in-frame ones, dropping some. Of 97,000 or so clones listed, approximately 9% are singletons. The CDR3 runs 13 residues. Germline lookup yields CDR1 SNHLY and CDR2 FYNNEI. V dropped 6 bases and J dropped 0 bases, with 6 bases sitting between them. In the case of this clone: The antigen is undetermined.

Study-level points and caveats: Over 150 TCR beta chains were listed as cytomegalovirus-associated. A previous analysis found most TCR beta V segments productive roughly 87% or roughly 30% of the time. Across donors, most TCRs were seen rarely, yet some public ones were widespread.

The chain joins TRBV2 to TRBJ2-1, with D hard to call. The sequenced sample was PBMCs. The receptor was isolated from a man aged 50-60 years in good health and CMV-seropositive. The CDR3 bases are TGTGCCAGCAGCTGGAGCTCCTACAATGAGCAGTTCTTC. Amino acid sequence: CASSWSSYNEQFF.